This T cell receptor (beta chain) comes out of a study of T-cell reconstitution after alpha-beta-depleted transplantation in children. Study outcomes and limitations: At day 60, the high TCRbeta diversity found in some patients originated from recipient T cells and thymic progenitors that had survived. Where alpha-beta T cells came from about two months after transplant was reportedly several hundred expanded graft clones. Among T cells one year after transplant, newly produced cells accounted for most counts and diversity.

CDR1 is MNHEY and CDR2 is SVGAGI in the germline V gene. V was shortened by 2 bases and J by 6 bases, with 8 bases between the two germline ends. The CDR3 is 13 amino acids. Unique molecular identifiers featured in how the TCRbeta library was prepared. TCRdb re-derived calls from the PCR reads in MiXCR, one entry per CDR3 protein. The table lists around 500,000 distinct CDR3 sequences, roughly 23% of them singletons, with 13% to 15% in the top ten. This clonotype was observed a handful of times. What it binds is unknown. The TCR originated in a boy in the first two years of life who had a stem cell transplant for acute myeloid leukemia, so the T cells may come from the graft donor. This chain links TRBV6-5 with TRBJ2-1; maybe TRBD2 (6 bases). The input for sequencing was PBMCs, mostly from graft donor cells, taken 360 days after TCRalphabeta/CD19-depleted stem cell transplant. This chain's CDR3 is CASSYGRSNEQFF. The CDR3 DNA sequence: TGTGCCAGCAGTTACGGGAGGTCCAATGAGCAGTTCTTC.